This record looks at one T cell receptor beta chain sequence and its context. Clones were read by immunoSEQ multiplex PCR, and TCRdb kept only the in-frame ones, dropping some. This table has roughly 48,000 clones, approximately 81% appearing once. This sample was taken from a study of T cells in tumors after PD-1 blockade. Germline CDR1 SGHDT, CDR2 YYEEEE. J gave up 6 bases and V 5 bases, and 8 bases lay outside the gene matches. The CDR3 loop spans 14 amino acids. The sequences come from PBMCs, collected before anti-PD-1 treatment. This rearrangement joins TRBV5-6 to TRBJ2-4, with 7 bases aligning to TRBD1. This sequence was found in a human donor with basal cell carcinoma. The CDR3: CASSFDRVGNIQYF. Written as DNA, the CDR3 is TGTGCCAGCAGTTTTGACAGGGTCGGAAACATTCAGTACTTC. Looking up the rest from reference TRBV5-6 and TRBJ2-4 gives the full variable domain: DAGVTQSPTHLIKTRGQQVTLRCSPKSGHDTVSWYQQALGQGPQFIFQYYEEEERQRGNFPDRFSGHQFPNYSSELNVNALLLGDSALYLCASSFDRVGNIQYFGAGTRLSVL.